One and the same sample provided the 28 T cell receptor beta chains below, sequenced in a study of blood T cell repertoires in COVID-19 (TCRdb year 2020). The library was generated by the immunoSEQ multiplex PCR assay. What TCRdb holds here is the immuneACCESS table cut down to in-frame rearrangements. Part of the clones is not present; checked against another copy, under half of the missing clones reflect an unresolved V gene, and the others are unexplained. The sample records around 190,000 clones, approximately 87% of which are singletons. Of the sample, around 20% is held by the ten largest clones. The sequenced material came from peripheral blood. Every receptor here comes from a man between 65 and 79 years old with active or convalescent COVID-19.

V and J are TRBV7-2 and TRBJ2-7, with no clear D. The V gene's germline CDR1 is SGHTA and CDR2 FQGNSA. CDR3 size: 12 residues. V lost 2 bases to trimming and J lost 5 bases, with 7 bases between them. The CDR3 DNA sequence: TGTGCCAGCAGCTTATATGCGAACGAGCAGTACTTC. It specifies CASSLYANEQYF.

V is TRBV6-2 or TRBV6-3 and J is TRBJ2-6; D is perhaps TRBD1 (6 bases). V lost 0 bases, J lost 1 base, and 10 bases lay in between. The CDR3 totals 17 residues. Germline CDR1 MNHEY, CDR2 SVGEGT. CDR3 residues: CASSYSMQGSGANVLTF. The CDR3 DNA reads TGTGCCAGCAGTTACTCTATGCAGGGGTCTGGGGCCAACGTCCTGACTTTC.

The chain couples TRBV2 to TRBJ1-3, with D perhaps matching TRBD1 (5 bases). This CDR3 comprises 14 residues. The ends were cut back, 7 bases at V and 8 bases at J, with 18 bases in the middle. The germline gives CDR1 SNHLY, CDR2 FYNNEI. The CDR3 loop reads CASIKVRGLDTIYF. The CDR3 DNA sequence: TGTGCCAGCATTAAAGTAAGGGGATTGGACACCATATATTTT.

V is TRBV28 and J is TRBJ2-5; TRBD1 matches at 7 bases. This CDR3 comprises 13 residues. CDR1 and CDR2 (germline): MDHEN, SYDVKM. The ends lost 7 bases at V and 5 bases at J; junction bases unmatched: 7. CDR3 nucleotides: TGTGCCAGCACCACAGGGGCAGTGGAGACCCAGTACTTC. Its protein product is CASTTGAVETQYF. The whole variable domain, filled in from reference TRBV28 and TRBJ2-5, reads DVKVTQSSRYLVKRTGEKVFLECVQDMDHENMFWYRQDPGLGLRLIYFSYDVKMKEKGDIPEGYSVSREKKERFSLILESASTNQTSMYLCASTTGAVETQYFGPGTRLLVL.

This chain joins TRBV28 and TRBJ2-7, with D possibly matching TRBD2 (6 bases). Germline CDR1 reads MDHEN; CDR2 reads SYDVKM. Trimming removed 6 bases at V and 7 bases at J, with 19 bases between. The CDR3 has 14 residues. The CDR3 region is CASSNPYGLKEQYF. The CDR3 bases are TGTGCCAGCAGCAATCCCTATGGACTAAAAGAGCAGTACTTC.

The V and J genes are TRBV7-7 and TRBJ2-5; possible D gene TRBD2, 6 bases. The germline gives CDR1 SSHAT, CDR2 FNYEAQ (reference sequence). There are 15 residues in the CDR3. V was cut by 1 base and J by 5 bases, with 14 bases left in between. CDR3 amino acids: CASSLEGLPRETQYF. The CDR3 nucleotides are TGTGCCAGCAGCTTAGAGGGACTTCCCCGGGAGACCCAGTACTTC.

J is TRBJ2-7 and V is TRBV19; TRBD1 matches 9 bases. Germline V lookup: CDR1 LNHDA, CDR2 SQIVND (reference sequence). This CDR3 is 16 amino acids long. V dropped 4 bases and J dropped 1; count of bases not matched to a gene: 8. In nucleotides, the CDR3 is TGTGCCAGTAGTAGGGGTCCGGGACAGGGTTCCTACGAGCAGTACTTC. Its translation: CASSRGPGQGSYEQYF.

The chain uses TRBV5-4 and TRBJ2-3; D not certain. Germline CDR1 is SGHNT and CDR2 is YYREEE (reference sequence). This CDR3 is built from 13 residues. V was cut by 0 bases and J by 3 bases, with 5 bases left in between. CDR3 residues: CASSLGPTDTQYF. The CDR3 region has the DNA TGTGCCAGCAGCTTGGGGCCGACAGATACGCAGTATTTT.

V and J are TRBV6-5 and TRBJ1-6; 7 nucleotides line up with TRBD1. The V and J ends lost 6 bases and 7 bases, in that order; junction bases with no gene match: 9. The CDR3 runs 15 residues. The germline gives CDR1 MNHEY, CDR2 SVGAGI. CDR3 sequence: CASSSATGVNSPLHF. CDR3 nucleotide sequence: TGTGCCAGCAGCTCCGCCACAGGGGTAAATTCACCCCTCCACTTT.

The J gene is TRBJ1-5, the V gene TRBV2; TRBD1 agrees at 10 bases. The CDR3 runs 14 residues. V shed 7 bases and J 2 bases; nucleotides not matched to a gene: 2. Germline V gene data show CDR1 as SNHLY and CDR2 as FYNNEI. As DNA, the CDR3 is TGTGCCAGCACTGACAGGGGGCGCAATCAGCCCCAGCATTTT. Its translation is CASTDRGRNQPQHF.

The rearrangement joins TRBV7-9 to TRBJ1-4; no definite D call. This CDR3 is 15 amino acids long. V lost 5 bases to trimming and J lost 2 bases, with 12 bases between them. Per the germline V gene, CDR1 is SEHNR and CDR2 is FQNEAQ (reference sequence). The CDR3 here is CASSPTVWTNEKLFF. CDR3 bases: TGTGCCAGCAGCCCAACAGTGTGGACTAATGAAAAACTGTTTTTT. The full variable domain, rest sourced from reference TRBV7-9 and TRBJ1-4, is DTGVSQNPRHKITKRGQNVTFRCDPISEHNRLYWYRQTLGQGPEFLTYFQNEAQLEKSRLLSDRFSAERPKGSFSTLEIQRTEQGDSAMYLCASSPTVWTNEKLFFGSGTQLSVL.

The CDR3: CASNREGTANEKLFF. CDR3 DNA: TGTGCCAGCAACAGAGAGGGAACGGCTAATGAAAAACTGTTTTTT. The chain recombines TRBV11-2 with TRBJ1-4; D uncertain. V shed 7 bases and J shed 3 bases, with 15 bases lying between them. The CDR3 contains 15 residues. From germline, CDR1 is SGHAT and CDR2 FQNNGV.

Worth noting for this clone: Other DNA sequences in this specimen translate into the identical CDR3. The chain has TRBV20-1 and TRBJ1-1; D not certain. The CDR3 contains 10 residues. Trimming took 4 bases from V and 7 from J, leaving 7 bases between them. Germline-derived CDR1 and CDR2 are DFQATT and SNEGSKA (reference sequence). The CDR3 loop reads CSAIQFEAFF. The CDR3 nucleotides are TGCAGTGCTATCCAGTTTGAAGCTTTCTTT.

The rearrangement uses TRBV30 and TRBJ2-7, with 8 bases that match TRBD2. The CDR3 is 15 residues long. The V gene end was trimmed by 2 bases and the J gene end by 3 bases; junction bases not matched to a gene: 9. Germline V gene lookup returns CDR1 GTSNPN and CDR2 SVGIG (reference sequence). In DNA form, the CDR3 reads TGTGCCTGGAGTAGGCACGAGCGGGAGATCTACGAGCAGTACTTC. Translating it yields CAWSRHEREIYEQYF. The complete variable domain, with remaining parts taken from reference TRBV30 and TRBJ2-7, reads SQTIHQWPATLVQPVGSPLSLECTVEGTSNPNLYWYRQAAGRGLQLLFYSVGIGQISSEVPQNLSASRPQDRQFILSSKKLLLSDSGFYLCAWSRHEREIYEQYFGPGTRLTVT.

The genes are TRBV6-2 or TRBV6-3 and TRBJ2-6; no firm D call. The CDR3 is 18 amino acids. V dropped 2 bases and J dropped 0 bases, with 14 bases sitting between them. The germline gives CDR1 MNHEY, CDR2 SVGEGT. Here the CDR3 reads CASSYNLPRNSGANVLTF. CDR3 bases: TGTGCCAGCAGTTACAACCTCCCCAGGAACTCTGGGGCCAACGTCCTGACTTTC.

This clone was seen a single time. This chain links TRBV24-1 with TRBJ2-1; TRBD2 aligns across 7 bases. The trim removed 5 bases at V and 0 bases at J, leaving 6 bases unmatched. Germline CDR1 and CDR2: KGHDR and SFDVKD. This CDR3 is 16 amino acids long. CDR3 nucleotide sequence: TGTGCCACCAGTGGTCCACTAGCGAGCTCCTACAATGAGCAGTTCTTC. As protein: CATSGPLASSYNEQFF.

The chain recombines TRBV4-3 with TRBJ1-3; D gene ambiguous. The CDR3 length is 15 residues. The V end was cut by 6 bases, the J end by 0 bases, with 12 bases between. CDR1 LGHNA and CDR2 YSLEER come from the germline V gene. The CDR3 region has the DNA TGCGCCAGCAGTTCCGACACGAGCTCTGGAAACACCATATATTTT. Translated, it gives CASSSDTSSGNTIYF.

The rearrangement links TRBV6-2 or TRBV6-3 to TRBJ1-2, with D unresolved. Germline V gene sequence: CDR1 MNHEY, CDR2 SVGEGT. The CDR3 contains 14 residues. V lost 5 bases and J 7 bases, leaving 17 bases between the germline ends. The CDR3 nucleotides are TGTGCCAGCAGTCTTGACGGGAGAAAGGGTGGCTACACCTTC. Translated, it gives CASSLDGRKGGYTF.

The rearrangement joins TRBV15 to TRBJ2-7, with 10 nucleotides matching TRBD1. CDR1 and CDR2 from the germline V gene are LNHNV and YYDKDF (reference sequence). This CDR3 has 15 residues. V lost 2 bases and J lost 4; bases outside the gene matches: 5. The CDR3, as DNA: TGTGCCACCAGCAGACCGGGACAGGGGATGTACGAGCAGTACTTC. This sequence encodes CATSRPGQGMYEQYF. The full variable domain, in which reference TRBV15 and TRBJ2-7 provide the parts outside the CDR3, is DAMVIQNPRYQVTQFGKPVTLSCSQTLNHNVMYWYQQKSSQAPKLLFHYYDKDFNNEADTPDNFQSRRPNTSFCFLDIRSPGLGDTAMYLCATSRPGQGMYEQYFGPGTRLTVT.

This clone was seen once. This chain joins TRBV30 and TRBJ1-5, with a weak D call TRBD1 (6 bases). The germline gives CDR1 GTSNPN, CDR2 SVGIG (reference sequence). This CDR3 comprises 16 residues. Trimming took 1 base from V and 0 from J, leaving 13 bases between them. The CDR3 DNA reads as TGTGCCTGGAGTGGTGCTGGGGGCTATAGCAATCAGCCCCAGCATTTT. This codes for CAWSGAGGYSNQPQHF.

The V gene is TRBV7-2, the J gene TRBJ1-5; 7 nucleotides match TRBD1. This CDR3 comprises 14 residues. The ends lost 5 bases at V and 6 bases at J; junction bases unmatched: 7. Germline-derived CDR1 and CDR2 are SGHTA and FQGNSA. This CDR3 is CASSLTGKGQPQHF. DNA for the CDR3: TGTGCCAGCAGCCTGACAGGGAAAGGTCAGCCCCAGCATTTT. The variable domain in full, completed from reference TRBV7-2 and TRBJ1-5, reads GAGVSQSPSNKVTEKGKDVELRCDPISGHTALYWYRQSLGQGLEFLIYFQGNSAPDKSGLPSDRFSAERTGGSVSTLTIQRTQQEDSAVYLCASSLTGKGQPQHFGDGTRLSIL.

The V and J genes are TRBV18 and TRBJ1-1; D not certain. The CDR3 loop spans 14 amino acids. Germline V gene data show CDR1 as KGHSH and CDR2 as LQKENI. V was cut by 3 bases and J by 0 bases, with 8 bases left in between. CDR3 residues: CASSPQSMNTEAFF. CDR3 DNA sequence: TGTGCCAGCTCACCCCAGTCAATGAACACTGAAGCTTTCTTT.

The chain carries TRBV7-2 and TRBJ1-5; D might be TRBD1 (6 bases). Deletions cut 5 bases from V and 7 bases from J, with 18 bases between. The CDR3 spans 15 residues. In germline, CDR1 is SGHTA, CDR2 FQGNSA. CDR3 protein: CASSPGGGAQQPQHF. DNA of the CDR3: TGTGCCAGCAGCCCCGGGGGGGGCGCCCAGCAGCCCCAGCATTTT.

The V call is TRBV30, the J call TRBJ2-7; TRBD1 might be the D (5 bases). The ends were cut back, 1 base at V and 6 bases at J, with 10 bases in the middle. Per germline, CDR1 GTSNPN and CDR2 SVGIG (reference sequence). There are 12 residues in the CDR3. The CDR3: CAWSGQGREQYF. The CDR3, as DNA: TGTGCCTGGAGTGGCCAGGGTCGCGAGCAGTACTTC.

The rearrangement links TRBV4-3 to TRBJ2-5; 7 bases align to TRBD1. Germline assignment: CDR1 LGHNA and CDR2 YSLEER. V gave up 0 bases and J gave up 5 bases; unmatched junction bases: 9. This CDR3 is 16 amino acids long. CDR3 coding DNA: TGCGCCAGCAGCCAAGATCAGGGACAGACGGAGGAGACCCAGTACTTC. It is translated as CASSQDQGQTEETQYF.

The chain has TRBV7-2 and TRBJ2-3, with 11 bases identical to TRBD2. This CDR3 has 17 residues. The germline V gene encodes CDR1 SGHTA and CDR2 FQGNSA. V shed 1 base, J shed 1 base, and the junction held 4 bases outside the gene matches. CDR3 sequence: CASSLVGTSGRTDTQYF. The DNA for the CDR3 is TGTGCCAGCAGCTTAGTGGGGACTAGCGGCCGCACAGATACGCAGTATTTT.

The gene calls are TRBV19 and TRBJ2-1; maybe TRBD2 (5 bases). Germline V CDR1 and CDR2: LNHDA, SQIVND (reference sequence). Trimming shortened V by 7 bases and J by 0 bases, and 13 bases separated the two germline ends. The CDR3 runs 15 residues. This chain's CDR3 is CASNVRGFSYNEQFF. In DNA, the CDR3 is TGTGCCAGTAATGTTCGGGGTTTCTCCTACAATGAGCAGTTCTTC.

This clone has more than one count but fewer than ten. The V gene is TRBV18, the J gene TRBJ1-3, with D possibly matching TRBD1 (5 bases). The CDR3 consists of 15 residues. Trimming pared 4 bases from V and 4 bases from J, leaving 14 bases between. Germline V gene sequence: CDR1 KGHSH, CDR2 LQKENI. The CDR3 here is CASSRVGATGNTIYF. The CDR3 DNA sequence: TGTGCCAGCTCACGGGTAGGGGCGACGGGAAACACCATATATTTT.